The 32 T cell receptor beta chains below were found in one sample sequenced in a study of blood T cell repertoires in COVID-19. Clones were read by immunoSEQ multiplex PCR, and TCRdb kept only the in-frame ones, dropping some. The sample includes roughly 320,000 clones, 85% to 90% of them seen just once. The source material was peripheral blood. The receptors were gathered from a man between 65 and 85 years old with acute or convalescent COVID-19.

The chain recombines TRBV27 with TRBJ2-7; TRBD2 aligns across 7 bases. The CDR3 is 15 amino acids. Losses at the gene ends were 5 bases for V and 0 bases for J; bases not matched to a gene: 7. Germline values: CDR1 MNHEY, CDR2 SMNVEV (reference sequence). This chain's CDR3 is CASSPLGGSSYEQYF. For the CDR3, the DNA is TGTGCCAGCAGTCCCTTGGGGGGGAGCTCCTACGAGCAGTACTTC.

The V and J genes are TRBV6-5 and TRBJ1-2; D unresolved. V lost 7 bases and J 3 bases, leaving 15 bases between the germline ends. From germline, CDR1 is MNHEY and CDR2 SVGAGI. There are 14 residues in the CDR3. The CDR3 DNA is TGTGCCAGCACGCCCCGTGGAGAATACTATGGCTACACCTTC. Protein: CASTPRGEYYGYTF.

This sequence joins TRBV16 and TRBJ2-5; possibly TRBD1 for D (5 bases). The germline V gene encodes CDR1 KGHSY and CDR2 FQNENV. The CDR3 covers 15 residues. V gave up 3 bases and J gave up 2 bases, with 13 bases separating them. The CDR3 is CASSQSRVQQETQYF. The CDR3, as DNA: TGTGCCAGCAGCCAGTCCAGGGTTCAGCAAGAGACCCAGTACTTC.

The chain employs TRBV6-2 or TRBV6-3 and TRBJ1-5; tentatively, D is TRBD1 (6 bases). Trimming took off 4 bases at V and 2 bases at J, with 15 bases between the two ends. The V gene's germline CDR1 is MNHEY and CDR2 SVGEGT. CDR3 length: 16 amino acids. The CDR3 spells CASSLPRGSGNQPQHF. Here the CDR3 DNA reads TGTGCCAGCAGTTTACCCAGGGGCTCGGGCAATCAGCCCCAGCATTTT.

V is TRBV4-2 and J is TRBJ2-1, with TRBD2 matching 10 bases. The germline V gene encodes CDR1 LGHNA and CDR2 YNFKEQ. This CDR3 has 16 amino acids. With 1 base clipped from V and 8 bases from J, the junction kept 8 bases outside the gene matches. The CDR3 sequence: CASSQGLAGVGDEQFF. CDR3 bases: TGTGCCAGCAGCCAAGGTCTAGCGGGAGTAGGCGATGAGCAGTTCTTC.

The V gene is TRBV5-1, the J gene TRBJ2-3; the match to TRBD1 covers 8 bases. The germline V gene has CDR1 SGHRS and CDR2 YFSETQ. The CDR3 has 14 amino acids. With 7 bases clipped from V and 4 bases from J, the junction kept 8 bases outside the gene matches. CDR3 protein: CASGPSGGSDTQYF. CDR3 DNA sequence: TGCGCCAGCGGGCCCTCAGGGGGCTCAGATACGCAGTATTTT.

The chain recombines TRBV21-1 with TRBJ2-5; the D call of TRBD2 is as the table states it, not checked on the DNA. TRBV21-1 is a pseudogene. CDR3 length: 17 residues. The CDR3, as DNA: TGTGCCAGCAGCAAAAAAGGCAGTGCGCGGGGGCAAGAGACCCAGTACTTC. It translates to CASSKKGSARGQETQYF.

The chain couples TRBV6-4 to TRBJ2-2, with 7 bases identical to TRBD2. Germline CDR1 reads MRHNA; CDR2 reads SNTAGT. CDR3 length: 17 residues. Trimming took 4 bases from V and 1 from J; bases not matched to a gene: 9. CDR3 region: CASSAVGSGENTGELFF. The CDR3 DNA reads TGTGCCAGCAGTGCCGTCGGGAGCGGGGAGAACACCGGGGAGCTGTTTTTT.

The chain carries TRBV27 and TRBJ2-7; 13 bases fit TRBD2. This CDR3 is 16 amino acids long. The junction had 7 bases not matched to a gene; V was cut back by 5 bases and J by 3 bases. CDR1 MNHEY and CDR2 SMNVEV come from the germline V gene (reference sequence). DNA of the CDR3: TGTGCCAGCAGTAGCATAGGACTAGCGGGGGTCTACGAGCAGTACTTC. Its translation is CASSSIGLAGVYEQYF.

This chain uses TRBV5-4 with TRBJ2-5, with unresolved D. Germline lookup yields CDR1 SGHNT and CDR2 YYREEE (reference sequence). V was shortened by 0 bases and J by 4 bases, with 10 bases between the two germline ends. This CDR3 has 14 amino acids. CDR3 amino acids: CASSLGPPGETQYF. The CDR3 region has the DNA TGTGCCAGCAGCTTGGGGCCTCCGGGAGAGACCCAGTACTTC.

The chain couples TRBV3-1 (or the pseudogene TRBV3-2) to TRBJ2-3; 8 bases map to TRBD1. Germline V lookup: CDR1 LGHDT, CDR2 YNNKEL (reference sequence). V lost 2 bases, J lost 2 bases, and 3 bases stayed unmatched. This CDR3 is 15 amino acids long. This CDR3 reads CASSQMGQVTDTQYF. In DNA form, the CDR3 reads TGTGCCAGCAGCCAAATGGGACAGGTCACAGATACGCAGTATTTT.

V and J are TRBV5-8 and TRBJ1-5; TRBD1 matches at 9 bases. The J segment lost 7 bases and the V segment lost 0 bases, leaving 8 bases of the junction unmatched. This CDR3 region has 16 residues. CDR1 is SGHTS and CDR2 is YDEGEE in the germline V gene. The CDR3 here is CASSLGTGGLRQPQHF. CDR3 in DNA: TGTGCCAGCAGCTTGGGTACAGGGGGCCTTCGCCAGCCCCAGCATTTT.

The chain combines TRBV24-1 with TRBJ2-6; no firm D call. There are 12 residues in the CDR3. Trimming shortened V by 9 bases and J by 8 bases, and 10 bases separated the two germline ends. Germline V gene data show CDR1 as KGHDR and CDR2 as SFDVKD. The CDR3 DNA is TGTGCCACCGGCCAGGCGTCCAACGTCCTGACTTTC. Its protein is CATGQASNVLTF.

The CDR3 protein is CASTFSGSGGELFF. CDR3 in DNA: TGTGCCAGCACTTTCAGCGGGAGTGGCGGGGAGCTGTTTTTT. V is TRBV6-5 and J is TRBJ2-2; TRBD2 matches 8 bases. Looked up from germline, CDR1 is MNHEY and CDR2 is SVGAGI. This CDR3 is built from 14 residues. The trim removed 7 bases at V and 7 bases at J, leaving 8 bases unmatched.

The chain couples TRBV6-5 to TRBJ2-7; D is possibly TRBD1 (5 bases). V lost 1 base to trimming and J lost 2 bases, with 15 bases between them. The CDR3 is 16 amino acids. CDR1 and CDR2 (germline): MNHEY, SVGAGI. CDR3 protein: CASSYYSGAVPYEQYF. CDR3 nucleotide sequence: TGTGCCAGCAGTTACTATTCTGGGGCAGTTCCCTACGAGCAGTACTTC.

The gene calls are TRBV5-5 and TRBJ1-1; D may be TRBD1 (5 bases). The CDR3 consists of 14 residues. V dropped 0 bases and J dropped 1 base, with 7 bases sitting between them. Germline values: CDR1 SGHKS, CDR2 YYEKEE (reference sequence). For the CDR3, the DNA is TGTGCCAGCAGCTTGGACCAGGGGAACACTGAAGCTTTCTTT. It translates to CASSLDQGNTEAFF.

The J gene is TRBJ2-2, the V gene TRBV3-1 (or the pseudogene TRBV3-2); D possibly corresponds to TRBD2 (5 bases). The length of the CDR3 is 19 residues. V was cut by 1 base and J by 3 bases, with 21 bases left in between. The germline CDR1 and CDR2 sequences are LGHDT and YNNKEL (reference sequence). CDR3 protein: CASSQGVIWGVRHTGELFF. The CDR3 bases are TGTGCCAGCAGCCAAGGAGTAATTTGGGGAGTCCGGCACACCGGGGAGCTGTTTTTT.

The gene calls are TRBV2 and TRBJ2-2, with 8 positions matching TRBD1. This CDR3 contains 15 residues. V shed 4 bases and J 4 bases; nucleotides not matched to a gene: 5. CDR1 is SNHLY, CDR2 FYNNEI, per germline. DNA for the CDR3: TGTGCCAGCAGTGTGGACAGGGAGCGCACCGGGGAGCTGTTTTTT. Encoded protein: CASSVDRERTGELFF.

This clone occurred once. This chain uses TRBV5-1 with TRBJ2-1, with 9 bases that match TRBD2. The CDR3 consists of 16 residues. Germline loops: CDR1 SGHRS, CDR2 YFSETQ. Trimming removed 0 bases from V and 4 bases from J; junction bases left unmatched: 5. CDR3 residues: CASSLAGLAQYNEQFF. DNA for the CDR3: TGCGCCAGCAGCTTGGCCGGACTAGCGCAATACAATGAGCAGTTCTTC. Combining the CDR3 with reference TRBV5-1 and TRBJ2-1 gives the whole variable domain KAGVTQTPRYLIKTRGQQVTLSCSPISGHRSVSWYQQTPGQGLQFLFEYFSETQRNKGNFPGRFSGRQFSNSRSEMNVSTLELGDSALYLCASSLAGLAQYNEQFFGPGTRLTVL.

CDR3 bases: TGTGCCAGCAGTGAAGCCTTTGGAGAAAACCCTGAAGCTTTCTTT. Its translation is CASSEAFGENPEAFF. This chain joins TRBV6-1 and TRBJ1-1; D remains unclear. The germline V and J ends were trimmed by 0 bases and 6 bases, with 14 bases remaining between them. Per the germline V gene, CDR1 is MNHNS and CDR2 is SASEGT. The CDR3 has 15 amino acids.

This chain's CDR3 is CASSQGVPSGGARPDTQYF. The CDR3 nucleotides read TGCGCCAGCAGCCAAGGAGTACCTAGCGGGGGGGCCCGACCAGATACGCAGTATTTT. This chain joins TRBV4-1 and TRBJ2-3; 12 bases line up with TRBD2. Germline CDR1 is MGHRA and CDR2 is YSYEKL. V lost 1 base and J lost 4; bases outside the gene matches: 12. The length of the CDR3 is 19 residues.

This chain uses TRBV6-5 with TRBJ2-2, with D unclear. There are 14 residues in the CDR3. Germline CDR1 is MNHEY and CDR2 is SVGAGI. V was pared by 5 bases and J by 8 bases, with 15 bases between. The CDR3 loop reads CASSLDRVLGELFF. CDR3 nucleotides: TGTGCCAGCAGTCTCGATAGAGTGTTGGGGGAGCTGTTTTTT.

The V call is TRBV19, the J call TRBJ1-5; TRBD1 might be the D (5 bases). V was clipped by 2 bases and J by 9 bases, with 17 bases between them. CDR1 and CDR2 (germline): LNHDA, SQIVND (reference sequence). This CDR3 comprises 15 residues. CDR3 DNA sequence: TGTGCCAGTAGTATAAATGTCGGGAGCGGGGCGCCCCAGCATTTT. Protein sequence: CASSINVGSGAPQHF.

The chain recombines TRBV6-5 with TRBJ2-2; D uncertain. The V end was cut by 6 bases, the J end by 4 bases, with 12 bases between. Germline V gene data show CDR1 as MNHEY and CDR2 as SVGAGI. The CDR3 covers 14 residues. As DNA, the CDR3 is TGTGCCAGCAGGTCGAAAAGCTTCACCGGGGAGCTGTTTTTT. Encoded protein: CASRSKSFTGELFF.

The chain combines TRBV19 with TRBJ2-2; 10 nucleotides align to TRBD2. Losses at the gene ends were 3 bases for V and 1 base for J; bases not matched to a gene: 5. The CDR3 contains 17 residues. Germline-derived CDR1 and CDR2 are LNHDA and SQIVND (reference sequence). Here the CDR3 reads CASSILAGAVNTGELFF. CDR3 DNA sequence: TGTGCCAGTAGTATCCTAGCGGGGGCCGTGAACACCGGGGAGCTGTTTTTT.

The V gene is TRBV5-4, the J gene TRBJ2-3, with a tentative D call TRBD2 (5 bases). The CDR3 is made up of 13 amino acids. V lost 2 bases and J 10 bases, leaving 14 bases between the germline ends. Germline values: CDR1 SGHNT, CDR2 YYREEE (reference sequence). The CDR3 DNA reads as TGTGCCAGCAGCTTTGCTAGGACTCCCCCGCAGTATTTT. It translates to CASSFARTPPQYF.

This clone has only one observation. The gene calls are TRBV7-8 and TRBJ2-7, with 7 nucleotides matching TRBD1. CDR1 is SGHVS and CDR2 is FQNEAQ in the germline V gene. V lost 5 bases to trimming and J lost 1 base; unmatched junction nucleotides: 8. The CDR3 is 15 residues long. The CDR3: CASSPVGTASYEQYF. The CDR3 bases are TGTGCCAGCAGCCCTGTTGGGACAGCATCCTACGAGCAGTACTTC.

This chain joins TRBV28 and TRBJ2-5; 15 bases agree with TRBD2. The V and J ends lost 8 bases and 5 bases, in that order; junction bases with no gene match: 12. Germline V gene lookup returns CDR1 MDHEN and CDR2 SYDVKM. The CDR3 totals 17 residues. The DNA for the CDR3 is TGTGCCAGCTATTCGCTGTGGACTAGCGGGAGGGGGGAGACCCAGTACTTC. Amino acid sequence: CASYSLWTSGRGETQYF.

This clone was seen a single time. This CDR3 reads CATSPEATSYEQYF. The CDR3 region has the DNA TGTGCCACCAGCCCTGAAGCCACGTCCTACGAGCAGTACTTC. This rearrangement joins TRBV15 to TRBJ2-7, with unresolved D. This CDR3 region has 14 residues. Germline-derived CDR1 and CDR2 are LNHNV and YYDKDF (reference sequence). V dropped 5 bases and J dropped 1 base, with 12 bases sitting between them. Based on the CDR3 plus reference TRBV15 and TRBJ2-7, the full variable domain is DAMVIQNPRYQVTQFGKPVTLSCSQTLNHNVMYWYQQKSSQAPKLLFHYYDKDFNNEADTPDNFQSRRPNTSFCFLDIRSPGLGDTAMYLCATSPEATSYEQYFGPGTRLTVT.

CDR3 bases: TGTGCCAGCAGCGGACAGGAGTACACTGAAGCTTTCTTT. It codes for CASSGQEYTEAFF. J is TRBJ1-1 and V is TRBV7-2; TRBD1 agrees at 7 bases. This CDR3 spans 13 amino acids. V was pared by 5 bases and J by 3 bases, with 3 bases of the junction left unmatched. Germline V gene sequence: CDR1 SGHTA, CDR2 FQGNSA.

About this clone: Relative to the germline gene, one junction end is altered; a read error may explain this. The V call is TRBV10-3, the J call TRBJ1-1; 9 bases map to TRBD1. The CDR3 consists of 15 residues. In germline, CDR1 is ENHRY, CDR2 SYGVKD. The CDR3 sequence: CAISGGTGSLPDAFF. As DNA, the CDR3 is TGTGCCATAAGTGGTGGGACAGGGAGCCTCCCGGATGCTTTCTTT.

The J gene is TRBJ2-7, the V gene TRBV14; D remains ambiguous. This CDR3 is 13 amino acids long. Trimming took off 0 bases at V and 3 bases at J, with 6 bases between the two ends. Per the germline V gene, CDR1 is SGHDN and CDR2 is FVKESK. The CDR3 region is CASSQDSGYEQYF. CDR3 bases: TGTGCCAGCAGCCAAGACTCGGGCTACGAGCAGTACTTC.